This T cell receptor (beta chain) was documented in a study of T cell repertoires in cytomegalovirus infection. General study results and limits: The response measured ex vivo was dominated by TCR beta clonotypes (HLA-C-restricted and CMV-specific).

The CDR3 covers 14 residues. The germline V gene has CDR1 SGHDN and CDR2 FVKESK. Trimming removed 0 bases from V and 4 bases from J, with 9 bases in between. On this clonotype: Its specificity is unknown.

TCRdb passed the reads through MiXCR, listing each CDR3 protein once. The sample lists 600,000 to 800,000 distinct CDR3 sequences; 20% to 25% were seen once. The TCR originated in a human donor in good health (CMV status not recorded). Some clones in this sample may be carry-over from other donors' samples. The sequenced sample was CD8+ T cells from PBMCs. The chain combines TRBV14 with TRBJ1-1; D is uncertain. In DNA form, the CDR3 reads TGTGCCAGCAGCCAAGAGACAATTGGCACTGAAGCTTTCTTT. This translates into CASSQETIGTEAFF.